Below are 9 T cell receptor beta chains sequenced from a single sample in a study of blood T cell repertoires in COVID-19 (dated by TCRdb to 2018 to 2021). Libraries were constructed by the immunoSEQ multiplex PCR assay. TCRdb's version of the immuneACCESS table is confined to in-frame rearrangements and falls short of the full clone set. An unresolved V gene accounts for under half of the shortfall where checked; the remainder is of unknown origin. This sample gives just under 40,000 clones in total; about 82% of them show up just once. Clones ranked in the top ten supply approximately 9.1% of the sample. The sample consisted of peripheral blood. Every receptor here comes from a human donor in a cohort sampled during active COVID-19.

This clone was observed a handful of times. V usage is TRBV7-9 and J usage is TRBJ2-2; D possibly corresponds to TRBD2 (6 bases). V was shortened by 0 bases and J by 4 bases, with 9 bases between the two germline ends. CDR3 length: 15 residues. CDR1 is SEHNR, CDR2 FQNEAQ, per germline (reference sequence). This CDR3 is CASSLAREATGELFF. CDR3 DNA sequence: TGTGCCAGCAGCTTAGCCAGGGAGGCCACCGGGGAGCTGTTTTTT.

This chain connects TRBV5-8 to TRBJ1-5; perhaps TRBD1 as D (6 bases). This CDR3 is built from 13 residues. Trimming removed 7 bases from V and 7 bases from J, with 15 bases in between. Germline V lookup: CDR1 SGHTS, CDR2 YDEGEE. This CDR3 is CASGNRALQPQHF. The CDR3 DNA reads as TGTGCCAGCGGGAACAGGGCATTACAGCCCCAGCATTTT.

The V and J genes are TRBV24-1 and TRBJ2-1; 9 bases fit TRBD1. The CDR3 is 17 residues long. Germline CDR1 and CDR2: KGHDR and SFDVKD. J lost 1 base, V lost 3 bases, and 6 bases had no gene match. Here the CDR3 reads CATSDASGTGSYNEQFF. The CDR3 DNA sequence: TGTGCCACCAGTGATGCATCCGGGACAGGGTCCTACAATGAGCAGTTCTTC.

The chain carries TRBV7-9 and TRBJ2-7; 7 positions match TRBD2. Germline values: CDR1 SEHNR, CDR2 FQNEAQ (reference sequence). The CDR3 is 14 residues long. The ends lost 3 bases at V and 7 bases at J; junction bases unmatched: 9. The CDR3 nucleotides read TGTGCCAGCAGCTTGAGCGGGGACCTGGGGGAGCAGTACTTC. Translation: CASSLSGDLGEQYF. The whole variable domain, filled in from reference TRBV7-9 and TRBJ2-7, reads DTGVSQNPRHKITKRGQNVTFRCDPISEHNRLYWYRQTLGQGPEFLTYFQNEAQLEKSRLLSDRFSAERPKGSFSTLEIQRTEQGDSAMYLCASSLSGDLGEQYFGPGTRLTVT.

V gene TRBV11-2 combines with J gene TRBJ2-7, with D perhaps matching TRBD1 (6 bases). V lost 5 bases, J lost 3 bases, and 11 bases lay in between. The CDR3 totals 13 residues. Germline assignment: CDR1 SGHAT and CDR2 FQNNGV. CDR3 region: CASSPRGSYEQYF. CDR3 nucleotide sequence: TGTGCCAGCAGCCCCAGGGGTAGCTACGAGCAGTACTTC.

This chain uses TRBV5-1 with TRBJ2-7; a weak D match, TRBD2 (5 bases). The V end lost 4 bases, the J end lost 7 bases, and 18 bases lay between the germline ends. Germline V gene sequence: CDR1 SGHRS, CDR2 YFSETQ. The CDR3 length is 14 residues. The CDR3 spells CASSPERSGQEQYF. DNA for the CDR3: TGCGCCAGCAGCCCGGAACGGAGCGGCCAGGAGCAGTACTTC.

The table lists this clone with a count of one. This chain links TRBV27 with TRBJ1-4; 8 nucleotides align to TRBD1. The CDR3 is 14 amino acids. J gave up 8 bases and V 2 bases, and 4 bases lay outside the gene matches. Germline V gives CDR1 MNHEY, CDR2 SMNVEV (reference sequence). The CDR3 coding sequence is TGTGCCAGCAGTTTACAGGGGGCGCACGAAAAACTGTTTTTT. Amino acids: CASSLQGAHEKLFF. Looking up the rest from reference TRBV27 and TRBJ1-4 gives the full variable domain: EAQVTQNPRYLITVTGKKLTVTCSQNMNHEYMSWYRQDPGLGLRQIYYSMNVEVTDKGDVPEGYKVSRKEKRNFPLILESPSPNQTSLYFCASSLQGAHEKLFFGSGTQLSVL.

This chain connects TRBV28 to TRBJ1-2, with 9 nucleotides matching TRBD1. The CDR3 spans 15 residues. After removal of 4 bases from V and 8 bases from J, the junction contained 11 bases not matched to a gene. Germline loops: CDR1 MDHEN, CDR2 SYDVKM. Written as DNA, the CDR3 is TGTGCCAGCAGTTCCGGGACAGGGCAATTCGGGGGCTACACCTTC. It specifies CASSSGTGQFGGYTF.

The gene calls are TRBV3-1 (or the pseudogene TRBV3-2) and TRBJ1-4; D uncertain. V lost 4 bases and J 12 bases, leaving 21 bases between the germline ends. The CDR3 spans 15 residues. Germline values: CDR1 LGHDT, CDR2 YNNKEL (reference sequence). CDR3 protein: CASSLQTGVFGELFF. For the CDR3, the DNA is TGTGCCAGCAGCCTGCAGACTGGGGTCTTCGGGGAACTGTTTTTT.